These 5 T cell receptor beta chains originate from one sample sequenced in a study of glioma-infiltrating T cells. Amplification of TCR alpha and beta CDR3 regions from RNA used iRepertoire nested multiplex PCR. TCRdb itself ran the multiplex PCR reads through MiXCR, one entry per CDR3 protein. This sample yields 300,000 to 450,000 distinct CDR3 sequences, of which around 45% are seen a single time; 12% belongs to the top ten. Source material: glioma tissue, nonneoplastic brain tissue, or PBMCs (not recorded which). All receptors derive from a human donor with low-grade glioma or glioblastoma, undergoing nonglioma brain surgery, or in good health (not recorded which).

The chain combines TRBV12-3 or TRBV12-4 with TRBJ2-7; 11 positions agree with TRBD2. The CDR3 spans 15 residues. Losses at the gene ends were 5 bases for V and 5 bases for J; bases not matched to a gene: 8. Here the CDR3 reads CASSPVAGGPHEQYF. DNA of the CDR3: TGTGCCAGCAGTCCCGTAGCGGGAGGGCCCCACGAGCAGTACTTC.

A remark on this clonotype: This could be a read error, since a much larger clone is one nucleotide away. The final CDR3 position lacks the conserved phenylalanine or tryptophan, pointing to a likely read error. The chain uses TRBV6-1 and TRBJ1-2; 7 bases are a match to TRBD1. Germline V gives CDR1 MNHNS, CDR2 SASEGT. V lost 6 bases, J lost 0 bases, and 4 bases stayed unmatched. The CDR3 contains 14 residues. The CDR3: CASSRDSSNYGYTL. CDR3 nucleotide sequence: TGTGCCAGCAGCCGGGACAGCTCTAACTATGGCTACACCTTA.

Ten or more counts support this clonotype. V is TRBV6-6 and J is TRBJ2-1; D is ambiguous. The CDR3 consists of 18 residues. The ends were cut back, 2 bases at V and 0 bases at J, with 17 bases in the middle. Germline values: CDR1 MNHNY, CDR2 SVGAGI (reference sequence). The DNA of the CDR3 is TGTGCCAGCAGTTACCTAACTCTAGTTCAGTCCTCCTACAATGAGCAGTTCTTC. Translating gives CASSYLTLVQSSYNEQFF.

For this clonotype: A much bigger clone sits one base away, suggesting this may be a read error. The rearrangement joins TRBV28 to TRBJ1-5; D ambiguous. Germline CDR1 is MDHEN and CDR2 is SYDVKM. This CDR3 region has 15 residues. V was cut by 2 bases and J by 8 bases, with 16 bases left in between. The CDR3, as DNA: TGTGCCAGCAGTTTAGCGCGGGTAGGAAGGAAGCCCCAGCATTTT. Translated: CASSLARVGRKPQHF. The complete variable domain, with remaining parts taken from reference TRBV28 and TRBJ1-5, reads DVKVTQSSRYLVKRTGEKVFLECVQDMDHENMFWYRQDPGLGLRLIYFSYDVKMKEKGDIPEGYSVSREKKERFSLILESASTNQTSMYLCASSLARVGRKPQHFGDGTRLSIL.

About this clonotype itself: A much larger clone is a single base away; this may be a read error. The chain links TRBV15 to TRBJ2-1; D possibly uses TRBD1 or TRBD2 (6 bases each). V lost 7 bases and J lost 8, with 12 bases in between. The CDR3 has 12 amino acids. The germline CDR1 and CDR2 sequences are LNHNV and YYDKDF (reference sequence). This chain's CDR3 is CATNGGGDEQFF. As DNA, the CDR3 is TGTGCCACCAACGGAGGGGGTGATGAGCAGTTCTTC.